This T cell receptor beta chain was identified during a study of a mutant IDH1 vaccine in newly diagnosed glioma. Study-level points and caveats: Immune responses induced by vaccination arose in approximately 93% of the patients.

Sequencing used immunoSEQ multiplex PCR; TCRdb keeps in-frame clones, though not all of them. The sample holds about 54,000 clones, approximately 81% seen once. Time point indicated: week 35, safety follow-up. A 20-mer mutant IDH1 peptide at 300 ug was injected subcutaneously with topical imiquimod. The patients were given eight vaccinations, one each in weeks 1, 3, 5, 7, 11, 15, 19 and 23. About this clone itself: The antigen is unknown.

The source was PBMCs, collected from a glioma patient whose treatment included an IDH1 peptide vaccine. This clonotype originated in a woman between 18 and 29 years old with glioma.

This CDR3 is CASSVETGGYEQYF. CDR3 nucleotide sequence: TGTGCCAGCAGCGTAGAGACAGGGGGCTACGAGCAGTACTTC. The genes are TRBV9 and TRBJ2-7; TRBD1 matches 9 bases. Trimming cost V 0 bases and J 3 bases; bases outside gene matches: 1. Germline V CDR1 and CDR2: SGDLS, YYNGEE. The CDR3 extends over 14 amino acids. Together with reference TRBV9 and TRBJ2-7, the CDR3 gives the full variable domain: DSGVTQTPKHLITATGQRVTLRCSPRSGDLSVYWYQQSLDQGLQFLIQYYNGEERAKGNILERFSAQQFPDLHSELNLSSLELGDSALYFCASSVETGGYEQYFGPGTRLTVT.